These 5 T cell receptor beta chains came from one sample sequenced in a study of blood T cell repertoires in COVID-19. The data were produced by immunoSEQ multiplex PCR, yet TCRdb's version contains in-frame clones alone and is incomplete. The repertoire holds about 270,000 clones, with 70% to 90% as singletons. The sequenced sample was peripheral blood. These receptor sequences come from a woman between 50 and 59 years old with acute or convalescent COVID-19.

The count of this clone is one. The chain links TRBV7-3 to TRBJ2-3, with 10 bases lining up with TRBD2. Germline V lookup: CDR1 SGHTA, CDR2 FQGTGA. This CDR3 is built from 17 residues. Trimming removed 3 bases from V and 4 bases from J; junction bases left unmatched: 10. This CDR3 is CASSFLTSGIAADTQYF. The CDR3 bases are TGTGCCAGCAGCTTCCTAACTAGCGGGATTGCTGCAGATACGCAGTATTTT.

The J gene is TRBJ1-1, the V gene TRBV11-1, with TRBD1 as a possible D gene (6 bases). The length of the CDR3 is 15 residues. Per germline, CDR1 SGHAT and CDR2 FQDESV (reference sequence). Trimming stripped 2 bases from V and 7 bases from J, with 17 bases between. CDR3: CASSLRGADPYEAFF. The DNA for the CDR3 is TGTGCCAGCAGCTTACGGGGGGCAGATCCTTATGAAGCTTTCTTT.

The genes are TRBV4-1 and TRBJ2-5; D might be TRBD2 (6 bases). Germline V lookup: CDR1 MGHRA, CDR2 YSYEKL. This CDR3 contains 15 residues. V dropped 1 base and J dropped 1 base, with 10 bases sitting between them. CDR3 DNA sequence: TGCGCCAGCAGCCAAGTCGGAGGGATCCAAGAGACCCAGTACTTC. This translates into CASSQVGGIQETQYF.

The chain employs TRBV5-6 and TRBJ1-1; a weak D match, TRBD1 (5 bases). This CDR3 is built from 16 residues. Germline CDR1 SGHDT, CDR2 YYEEEE. Trimming shortened V by 0 bases and J by 0 bases, and 12 bases separated the two germline ends. This chain's CDR3 is CASSLGAGIMNTEAFF. CDR3 bases: TGTGCCAGCAGCTTGGGAGCAGGGATCATGAACACTGAAGCTTTCTTT.

The chain joins TRBV14 to TRBJ2-7; D gene unclear. Germline CDR1 SGHDN, CDR2 FVKESK. V was clipped by 2 bases and J by 6 bases, with 5 bases between them. The CDR3 has 11 amino acids. CDR3 nucleotide sequence: TGTGCCAGCAGCCAATTGAGCGAGCAGTACTTC. This translates into CASSQLSEQYF. Based on the CDR3 plus reference TRBV14 and TRBJ2-7, the full variable domain is EAGVTQFPSHSVIEKGQTVTLRCDPISGHDNLYWYRRVMGKEIKFLLHFVKESKQDESGMPNNRFLAERTGGTYSTLKVQPAELEDSGVYFCASSQLSEQYFGPGTRLTVT.